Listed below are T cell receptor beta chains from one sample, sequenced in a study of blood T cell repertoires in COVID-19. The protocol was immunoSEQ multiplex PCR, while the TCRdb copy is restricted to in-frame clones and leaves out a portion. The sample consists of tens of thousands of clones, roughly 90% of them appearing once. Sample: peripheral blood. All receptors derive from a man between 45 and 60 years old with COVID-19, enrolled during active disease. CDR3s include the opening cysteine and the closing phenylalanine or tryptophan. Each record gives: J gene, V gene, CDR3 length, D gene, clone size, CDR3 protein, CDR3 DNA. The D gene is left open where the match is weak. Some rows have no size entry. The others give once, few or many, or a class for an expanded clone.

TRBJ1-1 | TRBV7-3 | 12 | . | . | CASSSGFGEAFF | TGTGCCAGCAGCTCAGGGTTCGGTGAAGCTTTCTTT
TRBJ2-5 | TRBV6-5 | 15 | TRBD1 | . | CASRDRGGPQETQYF | TGTGCCAGCAGAGACAGGGGGGGACCCCAAGAGACCCAGTACTTC
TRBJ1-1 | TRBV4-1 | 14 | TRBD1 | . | CASSQYTGGTEAFF | TGCGCCAGCAGCCAGTACACAGGGGGAACTGAAGCTTTCTTT
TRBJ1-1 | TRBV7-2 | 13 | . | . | CASSSSGIAEAFF | TGTGCCAGCAGCTCATCAGGGATCGCTGAAGCTTTCTTT
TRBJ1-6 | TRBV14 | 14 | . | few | CASSQAGEYSPLHF | TGTGCCAGCAGCCAAGCAGGGGAATATTCACCCCTCCACTTT
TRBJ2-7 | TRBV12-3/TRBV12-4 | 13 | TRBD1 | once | CASSRHRGNEQYF | TGTGCCAGCAGCCGGCACAGGGGCAACGAGCAGTACTTC
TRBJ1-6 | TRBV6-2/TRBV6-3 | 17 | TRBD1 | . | CASSYHPGTGLNSPLHF | TGTGCCAGCAGTTACCATCCGGGGACAGGGTTGAATTCACCCCTCCACTTT
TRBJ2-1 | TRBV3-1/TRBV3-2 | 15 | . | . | CASSQDGGVNNEQFF | TGTGCCAGCAGCCAAGATGGAGGGGTTAACAATGAGCAGTTCTTC
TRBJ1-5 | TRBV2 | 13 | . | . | CASSAGVGQPQHF | TGTGCCAGCAGTGCAGGGGTGGGGCAGCCCCAGCATTTT
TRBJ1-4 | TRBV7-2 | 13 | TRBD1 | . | CASSRDRDEKLFF | TGTGCCAGCAGCAGGGACAGGGATGAAAAACTGTTTTTT
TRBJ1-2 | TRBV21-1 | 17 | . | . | CASSKNRGGRGRGGYTF | TGTGCCAGCAGCAAAAACAGAGGGGGAAGGGGGCGCGGAGGCTACACCTTC
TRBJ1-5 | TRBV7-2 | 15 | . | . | CASSLGGWQGQPQHF | TGTGCCAGCAGCTTAGGCGGTTGGCAGGGCCAGCCCCAGCATTTT
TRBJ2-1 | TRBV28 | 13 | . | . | CASSPGIYNEQFF | TGTGCCAGCAGTCCGGGTATCTACAATGAGCAGTTCTTC
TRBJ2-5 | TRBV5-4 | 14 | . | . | CASSLDRVSATQYF | TGTGCCAGCAGCTTGGATCGGGTTTCGGCGACCCAGTACTTC
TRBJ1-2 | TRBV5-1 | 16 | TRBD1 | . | CASSQSDRVINYGYTF | TGCGCCAGCAGCCAAAGTGACAGGGTGATTAACTATGGCTACACCTTC
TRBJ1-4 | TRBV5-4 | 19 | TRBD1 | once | CASSLKGQGALVGSEKLFF | TGTGCCAGCAGCTTGAAGGGACAGGGGGCGCTTGTTGGGTCTGAAAAACTGTTTTTT
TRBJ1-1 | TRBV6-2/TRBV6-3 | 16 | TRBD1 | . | CASSPQTGTLSTEAFF | TGTGCCAGCAGCCCTCAGACAGGGACCCTGAGCACTGAAGCTTTCTTT
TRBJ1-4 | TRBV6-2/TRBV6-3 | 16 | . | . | CASSHNFGGLSEKLFF | TGTGCCAGCAGCCATAATTTCGGGGGGTTGAGTGAAAAACTGTTTTTT
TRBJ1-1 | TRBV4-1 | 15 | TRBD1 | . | CASSQDSAGGPEAFF | TGCGCCAGCAGCCAAGATTCGGCAGGGGGCCCTGAAGCTTTCTTT
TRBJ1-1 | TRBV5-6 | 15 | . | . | CASIQTSTGHREAFF | TGTGCCAGCATCCAAACTTCTACAGGGCATCGTGAAGCTTTCTTT
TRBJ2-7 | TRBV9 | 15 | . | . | CASSVDSGRSYEQYF | TGTGCCAGCAGCGTAGATTCTGGGAGGTCCTACGAGCAGTACTTC
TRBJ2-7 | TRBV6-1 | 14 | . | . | CASSEGLAEYEQYF | TGTGCCAGCAGTGAAGGGCTAGCCGAATACGAGCAGTACTTC
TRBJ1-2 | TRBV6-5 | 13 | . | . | CASSPTVNYGYTF | TGTGCCAGCAGTCCGACAGTAAACTATGGCTACACCTTC
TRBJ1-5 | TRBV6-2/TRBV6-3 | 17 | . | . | CASSPMGGRGSNQPQHF | TGTGCCAGCAGTCCAATGGGGGGACGGGGTAGCAATCAGCCCCAGCATTTT
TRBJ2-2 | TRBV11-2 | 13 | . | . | CASSFSRTGELFF | TGTGCCAGCAGCTTCTCGAGAACCGGGGAGCTGTTTTTT
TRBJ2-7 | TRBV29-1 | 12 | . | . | CSVAPSSYEQYF | TGCAGCGTTGCCCCTAGTTCCTACGAGCAGTACTTC
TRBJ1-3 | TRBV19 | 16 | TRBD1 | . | CASMRTGTLSGNTIYF | TGTGCCAGTATGAGGACAGGGACCCTTTCTGGAAACACCATATATTTT
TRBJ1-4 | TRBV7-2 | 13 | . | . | CASSPLANEKLFF | TGTGCCAGCAGTCCTCTCGCTAATGAAAAACTGTTTTTT
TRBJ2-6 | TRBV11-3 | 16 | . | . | CASSLGSAPGANVLTF | TGTGCCAGCAGCTTAGGGAGTGCCCCTGGGGCCAACGTCCTGACTTTC
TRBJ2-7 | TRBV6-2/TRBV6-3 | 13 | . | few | CASSSRETYEQYF | TGTGCCAGCAGTTCCCGGGAAACCTACGAGCAGTACTTC
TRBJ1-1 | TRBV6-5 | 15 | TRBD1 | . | CASSNPGQGGTEAFF | TGTGCCAGCAGTAACCCAGGACAGGGTGGCACTGAAGCTTTCTTT
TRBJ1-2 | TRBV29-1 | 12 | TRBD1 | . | CSVDLTGAGYTF | TGCAGCGTTGACCTGACAGGGGCCGGCTACACCTTC
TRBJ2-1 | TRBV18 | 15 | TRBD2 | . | CASSPIGTNYNEQFF | TGTGCCAGCTCACCGATTGGGACTAACTACAATGAGCAGTTCTTC
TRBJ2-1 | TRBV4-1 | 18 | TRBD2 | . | CASSQDSLAGGSYNEQFF | TGCGCCAGCAGCCAAGACTCACTAGCGGGGGGGTCCTACAATGAGCAGTTCTTC
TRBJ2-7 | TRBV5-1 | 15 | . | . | CASSLSLSGEYEQYF | TGCGCCAGCAGCTTGAGCTTATCGGGGGAGTACGAGCAGTACTTC
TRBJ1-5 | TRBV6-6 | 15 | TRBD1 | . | CASRGDRLSNQPQHF | TGTGCCAGCAGAGGGGACAGGCTTAGCAATCAGCCCCAGCATTTT
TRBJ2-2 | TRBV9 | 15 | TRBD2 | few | CASSAIAGATGELFF | TGTGCCAGCAGCGCTATAGCGGGGGCCACCGGGGAGCTGTTTTTT
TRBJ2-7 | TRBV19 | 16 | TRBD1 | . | CASSAHRDRGSYEQYF | TGTGCCAGTAGTGCCCACCGGGACAGGGGCTCCTACGAGCAGTACTTC
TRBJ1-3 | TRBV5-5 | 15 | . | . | CASSFRQSSGNTIYF | TGTGCCAGCAGCTTTCGACAGAGCTCTGGAAACACCATATATTTT
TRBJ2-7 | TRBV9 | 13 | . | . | CASSFGSSYEQYF | TGTGCCAGCAGCTTTGGGAGCTCCTACGAGCAGTACTTC
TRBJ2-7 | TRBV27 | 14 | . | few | CASSTRTGFKEQYF | TGTGCCAGCAGTACAAGAACAGGGTTTAAGGAGCAGTACTTC
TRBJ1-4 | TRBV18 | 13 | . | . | CASRFGPNEKLFF | TGTGCCAGCCGTTTTGGGCCAAATGAAAAACTGTTTTTT
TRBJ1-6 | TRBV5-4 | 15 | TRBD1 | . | CASSSRTGMDSPLHF | TGTGCCAGCAGCTCAAGGACAGGGATGGATTCACCCCTCCACTTT
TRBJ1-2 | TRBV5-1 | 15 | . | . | CASTLSGEATYGYTF | TGCGCCAGCACCTTATCAGGGGAAGCTACATATGGCTACACCTTC
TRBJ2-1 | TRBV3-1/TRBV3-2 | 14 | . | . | CASSHLRGRNEQFF | TGTGCCAGCAGCCATTTGCGGGGGCGTAATGAGCAGTTCTTC
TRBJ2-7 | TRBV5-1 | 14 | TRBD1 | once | CASSGGQGWDEQYF | TGCGCCAGCAGCGGAGGACAGGGGTGGGACGAGCAGTACTTC
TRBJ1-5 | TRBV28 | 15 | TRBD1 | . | CASSLPGQGDQPQHF | TGTGCCAGCAGCCTACCGGGACAGGGAGATCAGCCCCAGCATTTT
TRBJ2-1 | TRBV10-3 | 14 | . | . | CAISESLATNEQFF | TGTGCCATCAGTGAGTCTCTAGCGACGAATGAGCAGTTCTTC
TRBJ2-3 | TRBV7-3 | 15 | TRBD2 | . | CASSSRGGQTDTQYF | TGTGCCAGCAGCTCCCGGGGGGGCCAGACAGATACGCAGTATTTT
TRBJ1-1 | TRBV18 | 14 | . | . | CASSDVRGNTEAFF | TGTGCCAGCTCAGACGTACGGGGGAACACTGAAGCTTTCTTT
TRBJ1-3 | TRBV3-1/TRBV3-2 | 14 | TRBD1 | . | CASSQQGAGNTIYF | TGTGCCAGCAGCCAACAGGGGGCTGGAAACACCATATATTTT
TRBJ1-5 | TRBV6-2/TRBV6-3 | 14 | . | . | CASSQTGGRQPQHF | TGTGCCAGCAGCCAGACCGGTGGGAGGCAGCCCCAGCATTTT
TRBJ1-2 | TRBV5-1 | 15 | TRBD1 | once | CASSFGSGTGHGYTF | TGCGCCAGCAGCTTCGGTTCCGGGACAGGGCATGGCTACACCTTC
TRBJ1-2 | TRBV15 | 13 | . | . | CATSRVRGQTNTF | TGTGCCACCAGCAGAGTAAGGGGACAAACGAACACCTTC
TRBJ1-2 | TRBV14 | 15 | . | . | CASSQDYKSNYGYTF | TGTGCCAGCAGCCAAGATTACAAGTCTAACTATGGCTACACCTTC
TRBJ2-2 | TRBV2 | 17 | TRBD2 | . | CASSQTSGGAVTGELFF | TGTGCCAGCAGTCAGACTAGCGGGGGGGCGGTCACCGGGGAGCTGTTTTTT
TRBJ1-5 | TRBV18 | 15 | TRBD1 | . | CASSPGQNSNQPQHF | TGTGCCAGCTCACCGGGACAGAATAGCAATCAGCCCCAGCATTTT
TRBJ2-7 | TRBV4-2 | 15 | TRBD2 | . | CASSQGLAGVREQYF | TGTGCCAGCAGCCAGGGACTAGCGGGGGTAAGGGAGCAGTACTTC
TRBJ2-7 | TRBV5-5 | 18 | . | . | CASSLGEWRGRSSYEQYF | TGTGCCAGCAGCTTGGGGGAATGGCGGGGAAGAAGCTCCTACGAGCAGTACTTC